A selection of T cell receptor beta chains follows, all from one sample in a study of T cell repertoires in cytomegalovirus infection. In TCRdb, the reads were re-called with MiXCR into one record per CDR3 protein. The sample includes about 260,000 distinct CDR3 sequences, approximately 15% of them seen just once. The specimen sequenced was PBMCs. These TCRs come from a human donor in good health (CMV status not recorded). Some clones in this sample may be carry-over from other donors' samples. CDR3s include the opening cysteine and the closing phenylalanine or tryptophan. Fields, in order: V gene, CDR3 length, CDR3 protein.

v_call: TRBV19; cdr3_length: 16; cdr3_aa: CASSQREWGIGTEAFF
v_call: TRBV19; cdr3_length: 16; cdr3_aa: CASSIGTGFMNTEAFF
v_call: TRBV10-2; cdr3_length: 15; cdr3_aa: CASMDWDSSYNEQFF
v_call: TRBV7-8; cdr3_length: 14; cdr3_aa: CASSLRTENYGYTF
v_call: TRBV6-1; cdr3_length: 15; cdr3_aa: CASSEGEYSNQPQHF
v_call: TRBV28; cdr3_length: 17; cdr3_aa: CANPTSGRERAKNIQYF
v_call: TRBV20-1; cdr3_length: 13; cdr3_aa: CSASRVVYNEQFF
v_call: TRBV20-1; cdr3_length: 13; cdr3_aa: CSARGEGNSPLHF
v_call: TRBV28; cdr3_length: 13; cdr3_aa: CASSLGVTGELFF
v_call: TRBV28; cdr3_length: 15; cdr3_aa: CASSLSGADRRTQYF
v_call: TRBV6-4; cdr3_length: 13; cdr3_aa: CASNGSGSYEQYF
v_call: TRBV15; cdr3_length: 13; cdr3_aa: CATSEPSLDTQYF
v_call: TRBV7-2; cdr3_length: 15; cdr3_aa: CASSFPGGGGETQYF
v_call: TRBV7-3; cdr3_length: 14; cdr3_aa: CASSMEAGNYGYTF
v_call: TRBV7-2; cdr3_length: 15; cdr3_aa: CASSLYGSSTDTQYF
v_call: TRBV24-1; cdr3_length: 15; cdr3_aa: CATSGAPNSYNEQFF
v_call: TRBV12-5; cdr3_length: 13; cdr3_aa: CASGLGNYYGYTF
v_call: TRBV11-2; cdr3_length: 18; cdr3_aa: CASKSPRGSFTGDEKLFF
v_call: TRBV7-2; cdr3_length: 16; cdr3_aa: CASSFGRGAPSYEQYF
v_call: TRBV20-1; cdr3_length: 14; cdr3_aa: CSAPLAGVAYEQYF
v_call: TRBV2; cdr3_length: 13; cdr3_aa: CASGGQTNYGYTF
v_call: TRBV20-1; cdr3_length: 13; cdr3_aa: CSAPWTGNYGYTF
v_call: TRBV20-1; cdr3_length: 14; cdr3_aa: CSARAGRRSYEQYF
v_call: TRBV7-6; cdr3_length: 15; cdr3_aa: CASSSGSSGTGELFF
v_call: TRBV4-2; cdr3_length: 15; cdr3_aa: CASSQEGGRDNEQFF
v_call: TRBV20-1; cdr3_length: 15; cdr3_aa: CSARDPEREYNEQFF
v_call: TRBV3-1; cdr3_length: 13; cdr3_aa: CASSQGGPYEQYF
v_call: TRBV14; cdr3_length: 13; cdr3_aa: CASSRDLGHGYTF
v_call: TRBV25-1; cdr3_length: 16; cdr3_aa: CASSVGAGGLTDTQYF
v_call: TRBV20-1; cdr3_length: 14; cdr3_aa: CSAPYEGNGGTQYF
v_call: TRBV15; cdr3_length: 13; cdr3_aa: CATSRRPSGNAFF
v_call: TRBV7-8; cdr3_length: 16; cdr3_aa: CASSLPGQGGTGELFF
v_call: TRBV10-3; cdr3_length: 15; cdr3_aa: CAISDRGDGNQPQHF
v_call: TRBV7-2; cdr3_length: 16; cdr3_aa: CASSLNLGRSGNTIYF
v_call: TRBV28; cdr3_length: 17; cdr3_aa: CASSPVGQAVSTDTQYF
v_call: TRBV20-1; cdr3_length: 14; cdr3_aa: CSARAGTGGSEQYF
v_call: TRBV7-2; cdr3_length: 17; cdr3_aa: CASSSGAGGASKNIQYF